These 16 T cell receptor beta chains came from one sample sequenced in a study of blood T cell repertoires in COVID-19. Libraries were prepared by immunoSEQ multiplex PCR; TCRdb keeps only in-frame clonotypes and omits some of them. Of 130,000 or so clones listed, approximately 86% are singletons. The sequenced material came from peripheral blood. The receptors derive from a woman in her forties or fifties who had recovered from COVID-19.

CDR3 in amino acids: CASSLRSASGSSYNEQFF. The CDR3, as DNA: TGTGCCAGCAGCTTACGTTCGGCTAGCGGGAGCTCCTACAATGAGCAGTTCTTC. V and J are TRBV7-2 and TRBJ2-1; TRBD2 matches 10 bases. After removal of 2 bases from V and 0 bases from J, the junction contained 7 bases not matched to a gene. Looked up from germline, CDR1 is SGHTA and CDR2 is FQGNSA. The CDR3 spans 18 residues.

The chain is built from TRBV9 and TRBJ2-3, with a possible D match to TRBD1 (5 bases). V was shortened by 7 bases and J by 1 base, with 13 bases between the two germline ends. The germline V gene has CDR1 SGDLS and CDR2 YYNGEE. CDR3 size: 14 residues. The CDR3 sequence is CASGLRVGTDTQYF. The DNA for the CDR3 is TGTGCCAGCGGCCTCAGGGTGGGCACAGATACGCAGTATTTT. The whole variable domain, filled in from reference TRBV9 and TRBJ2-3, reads DSGVTQTPKHLITATGQRVTLRCSPRSGDLSVYWYQQSLDQGLQFLIQYYNGEERAKGNILERFSAQQFPDLHSELNLSSLELGDSALYFCASGLRVGTDTQYFGPGTRLTVL.

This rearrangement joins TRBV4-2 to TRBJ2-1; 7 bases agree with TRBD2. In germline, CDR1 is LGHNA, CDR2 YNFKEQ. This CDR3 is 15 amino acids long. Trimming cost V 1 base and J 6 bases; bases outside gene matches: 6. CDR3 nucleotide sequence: TGTGCCAGCAGCCAAGGCCTAGCGGCCTCCAATGAGCAGTTCTTC. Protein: CASSQGLAASNEQFF.

This CDR3 reads CASSYSTAGITDTQYF. CDR3 in DNA: TGTGCCAGCAGTTACTCGACGGCGGGAATAACAGATACGCAGTATTTT. The chain combines TRBV6-5 with TRBJ2-3; perhaps TRBD2 as D (6 bases). V was clipped by 0 bases and J by 3 bases, with 13 bases between them. This CDR3 has 16 amino acids. Germline V gene sequence: CDR1 MNHEY, CDR2 SVGAGI.

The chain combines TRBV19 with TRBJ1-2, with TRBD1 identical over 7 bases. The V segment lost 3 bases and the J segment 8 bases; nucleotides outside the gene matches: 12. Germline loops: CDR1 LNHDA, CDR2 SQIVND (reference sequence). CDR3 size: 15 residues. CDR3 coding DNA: TGTGCCAGTAGTATCCAACTAGGGGGCGCGGGCGGCTACACCTTC. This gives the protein CASSIQLGGAGGYTF. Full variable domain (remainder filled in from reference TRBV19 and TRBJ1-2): DGGITQSPKYLFRKEGQNVTLSCEQNLNHDAMYWYRQDPGQGLRLIYYSQIVNDFQKGDIAEGYSVSREKKESFPLTVTSAQKNPTAFYLCASSIQLGGAGGYTFGSGTRLTVV.

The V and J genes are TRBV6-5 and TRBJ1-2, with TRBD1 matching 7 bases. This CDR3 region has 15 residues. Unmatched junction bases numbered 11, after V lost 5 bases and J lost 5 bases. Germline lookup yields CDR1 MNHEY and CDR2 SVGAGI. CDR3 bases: TGTGCCAGCAGTCTCGGGACAGACTTCGGGTATGGCTACACCTTC. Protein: CASSLGTDFGYGYTF.

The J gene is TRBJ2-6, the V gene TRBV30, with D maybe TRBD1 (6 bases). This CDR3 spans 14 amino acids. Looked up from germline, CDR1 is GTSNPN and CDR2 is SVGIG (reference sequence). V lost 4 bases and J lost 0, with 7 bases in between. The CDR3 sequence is CAWIGGSGANVLTF. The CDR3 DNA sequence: TGTGCCTGGATAGGGGGCTCTGGGGCCAACGTCCTGACTTTC. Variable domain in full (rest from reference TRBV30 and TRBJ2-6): SQTIHQWPATLVQPVGSPLSLECTVEGTSNPNLYWYRQAAGRGLQLLFYSVGIGQISSEVPQNLSASRPQDRQFILSSKKLLLSDSGFYLCAWIGGSGANVLTFGAGSRLTVL.

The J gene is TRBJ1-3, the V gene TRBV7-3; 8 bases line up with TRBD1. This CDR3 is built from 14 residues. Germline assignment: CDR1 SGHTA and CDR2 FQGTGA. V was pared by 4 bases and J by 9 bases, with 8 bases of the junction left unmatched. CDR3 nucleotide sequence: TGTGCCAGCAGCTACAGAGGGACAGGTTCCACCATATATTTT. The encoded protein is CASSYRGTGSTIYF.

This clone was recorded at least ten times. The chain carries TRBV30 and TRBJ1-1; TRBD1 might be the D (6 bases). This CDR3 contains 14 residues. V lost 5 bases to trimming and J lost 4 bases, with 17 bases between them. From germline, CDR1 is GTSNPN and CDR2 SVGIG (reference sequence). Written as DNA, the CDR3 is TGTGCCTGGCAGAAACAAACAGGGAGCACTGAAGCTTTCTTT. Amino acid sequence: CAWQKQTGSTEAFF.

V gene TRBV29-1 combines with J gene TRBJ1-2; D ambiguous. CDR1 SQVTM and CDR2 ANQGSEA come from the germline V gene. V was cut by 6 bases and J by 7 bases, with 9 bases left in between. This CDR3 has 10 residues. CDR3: CSVSPGGYTF. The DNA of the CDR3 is TGCAGCGTATCTCCGGGTGGCTACACCTTC. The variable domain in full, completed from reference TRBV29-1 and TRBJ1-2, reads SAVISQKPSRDICQRGTSLTIQCQVDSQVTMMFWYRQQPGQSLTLIATANQGSEATYESGFVIDKFPISRPNLTFSTLTVSNMSPEDSSIYLCSVSPGGYTFGSGTRLTVV.

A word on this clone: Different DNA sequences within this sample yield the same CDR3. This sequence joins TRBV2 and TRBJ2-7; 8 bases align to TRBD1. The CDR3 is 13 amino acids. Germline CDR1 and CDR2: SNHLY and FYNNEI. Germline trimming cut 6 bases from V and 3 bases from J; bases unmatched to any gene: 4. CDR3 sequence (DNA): TGTGCCAGCAGCGGACAGGGAGGCTACGAGCAGTACTTC. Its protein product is CASSGQGGYEQYF.

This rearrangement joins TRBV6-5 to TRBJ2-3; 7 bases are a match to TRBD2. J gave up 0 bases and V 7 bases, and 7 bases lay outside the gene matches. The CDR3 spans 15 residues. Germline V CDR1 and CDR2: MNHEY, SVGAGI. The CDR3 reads CASKRSGASTDTQYF. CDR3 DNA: TGTGCCAGCAAGAGGAGCGGGGCTAGCACAGATACGCAGTATTTT.

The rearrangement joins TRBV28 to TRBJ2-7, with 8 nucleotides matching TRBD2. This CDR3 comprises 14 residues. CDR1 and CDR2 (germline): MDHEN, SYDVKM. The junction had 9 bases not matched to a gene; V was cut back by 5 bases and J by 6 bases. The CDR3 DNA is TGTGCCAGCAGTAGGACTAGCTCATTTCGCGAGCAGTACTTC. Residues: CASSRTSSFREQYF.

The CDR3 region is CASSPSTGANEKLFF. The CDR3 DNA sequence: TGTGCCAGCAGTCCCTCGACAGGGGCTAATGAAAAACTGTTTTTT. The chain couples TRBV25-1 to TRBJ1-4; TRBD1 agrees at 8 bases. This CDR3 contains 15 residues. J gave up 3 bases and V 5 bases, and 5 bases lay outside the gene matches. CDR1 and CDR2 (germline): MGHDK, SYGVNS.

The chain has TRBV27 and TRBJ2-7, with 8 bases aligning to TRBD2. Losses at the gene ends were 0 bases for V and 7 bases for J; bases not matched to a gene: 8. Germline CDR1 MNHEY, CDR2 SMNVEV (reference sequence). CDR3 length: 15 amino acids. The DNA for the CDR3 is TGTGCCAGCAGTTTATCGGAGGCGGGAGGACGGGAGCAGTACTTC. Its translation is CASSLSEAGGREQYF.

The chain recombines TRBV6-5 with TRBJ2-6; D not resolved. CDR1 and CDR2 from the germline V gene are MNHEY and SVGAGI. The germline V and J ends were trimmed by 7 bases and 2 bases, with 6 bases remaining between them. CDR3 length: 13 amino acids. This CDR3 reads CASTPAGANVLTF. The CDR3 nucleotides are TGTGCCAGCACCCCCGCTGGGGCCAACGTCCTGACTTTC.